The clone carrying this TCR beta chain was seen ten or more times. Its antigen is unidentified. This record belongs to a study of T cell repertoires in cytomegalovirus infection. As for the study in general: An indication of both CMV infection and matching HLA type came from public TCR beta signatures. Whole-study results and caveats: The study identified carriers of CMV plus the relevant HLA from cumulative public TCR beta family frequency. Dominating the ex vivo response were HLA-C-restricted CMV-specific TCR beta clonotypes.

This CDR3 has 13 amino acids. Trimming removed 6 bases from V and 4 bases from J; junction bases left unmatched: 4. In germline, CDR1 is SGHTA, CDR2 FQGNSA. One entry per CDR3 protein results from TCRdb running MiXCR on the reads. The table has about 330,000 distinct CDR3 sequences, over 7.5% seen once; the top ten hold approximately 4.5%. Sequenced input: PBMCs. The receptor comes from a human donor in good health (CMV status not recorded). Some clones in this sample may be carry-over from other donors' samples. V gene TRBV7-2 combines with J gene TRBJ2-5; 8 bases align to TRBD1. The CDR3 nucleotides are TGTGCCAGCAGGGTGACAGGGGTAGAGACCCAGTACTTC. Its translation: CASRVTGVETQYF.